The T cell receptor beta chain described here comes from a study of identical twins. The CDR3 covers 16 residues. V lost 0 bases to trimming and J lost 2 bases, with 14 bases between them. CDR1 MNHEY and CDR2 SVGAGI come from the germline V gene. Broader study findings: Abundant beta clonotypes from cord blood bore fewer insertions; memory repertoires lacked this pattern. Invariant cells of the MAIT and iNKT types might have partly distorted the zero-insertion analyses.

Every one of the donors was a healthy Caucasian. TCRdb re-called the 5' RACE reads with MiXCR, one entry per CDR3 protein. The sample shows hundreds of thousands of distinct CDR3 sequences, approximately 7% of them seen only once. This clonotype was seen more than once but under ten times. Its antigen remains unidentified. These records were also assigned to another study, of yellow fever vaccine responses in identical twins.

The J gene is TRBJ2-7, the V gene TRBV6-5; D possibly corresponds to TRBD2 (5 bases). Material for sequencing was memory (CD45RO+) T cells sorted from blood. The receptor was derived from a woman aged 18-29 years in good health. CDR3 DNA sequence: TGTGCCAGCAGTTACTCGACTACGAACCAAACCTACGAGCAGTACGTC. Protein sequence: CASSYSTTNQTYEQYV.